This passage covers 13 T cell receptor beta chains from one sample sequenced in a study of shared clonotypes between healthy human individuals. The method was immunoSEQ multiplex PCR; TCRdb's version includes in-frame clones alone and lacks a portion of them. This sample has approximately 470,000 clones, with approximately 78% found just once. Sample: PBMCs. All receptors come from a woman aged 40 to 49 in good health. Some clones in this sample may be carry-over from other donors' samples.

The V gene is TRBV7-6, the J gene TRBJ1-1; a weak D match, TRBD1 (6 bases). CDR3 length: 15 amino acids. The V gene's germline CDR1 is SGHVS and CDR2 FNYEAQ. Between the trimmed V and J ends, which lost 5 bases and 0 bases, there was a span of 13 bases. The CDR3 loop reads CASSHETGLNTEAFF. DNA of the CDR3: TGTGCCAGCAGCCACGAGACAGGTCTGAACACTGAAGCTTTCTTT.

The chain couples TRBV28 to TRBJ2-5, with 7 bases fitting TRBD1. The germline V gene has CDR1 MDHEN and CDR2 SYDVKM. The J segment lost 13 bases and the V segment lost 5 bases, leaving 7 bases of the junction unmatched. The length of the CDR3 is 11 residues. The DNA for the CDR3 is TGTGCCAGCAGTCTAGGACAGGCCACGTACTTC. Its protein is CASSLGQATYF.

This clone was picked up one time. V gene TRBV6-1 combines with J gene TRBJ2-1; a possible D gene is TRBD2 (6 bases). Germline V gives CDR1 MNHNS, CDR2 SASEGT. V dropped 2 bases and J dropped 9 bases, with 14 bases sitting between them. This CDR3 contains 14 residues. Here the CDR3 DNA reads TGTGCCAGCAGTGAACCTTTCATGGGGGGTGAGCAGTTCTTC. As protein: CASSEPFMGGEQFF.

The CDR3 region has the DNA TGCGCCAGCAGCATCGACAGTCGATCCTACGAGCAGTACTTC. Encoded protein: CASSIDSRSYEQYF. The chain recombines TRBV5-1 with TRBJ2-7; possible D gene TRBD1, 5 bases. This CDR3 has 14 residues. The V end lost 4 bases, the J end lost 1 base, and 12 bases lay between the germline ends. The germline CDR1 and CDR2 sequences are SGHRS and YFSETQ. The variable domain in full, with the rest retrieved from reference TRBV5-1 and TRBJ2-7, is KAGVTQTPRYLIKTRGQQVTLSCSPISGHRSVSWYQQTPGQGLQFLFEYFSETQRNKGNFPGRFSGRQFSNSRSEMNVSTLELGDSALYLCASSIDSRSYEQYFGPGTRLTVT.

As to this clone: Other DNA sequences in this sample translate to the same CDR3. The rearrangement joins TRBV5-1 to TRBJ1-2; D is undetermined. Germline lookup yields CDR1 SGHRS and CDR2 YFSETQ. Deletions cut 0 bases from V and 0 bases from J, with 6 bases between. This CDR3 is built from 14 residues. CDR3 bases: TGCGCCAGCAGCTTGGATGGCACTAACTATGGCTACACCTTC. Its translation is CASSLDGTNYGYTF.

The chain is built from TRBV6-1 and TRBJ2-7; 7 nucleotides align to TRBD1. CDR1 MNHNS and CDR2 SASEGT come from the germline V gene. The CDR3 consists of 16 residues. V dropped 4 bases and J dropped 2; count of bases not matched to a gene: 11. The CDR3 protein is CASSARTGRPTYEQYF. CDR3 in DNA: TGTGCCAGCAGTGCCCGGACAGGCCGACCAACCTACGAGCAGTACTTC.

Worth noting for this clone: Because the CDR3 is missing its conserved closing phenylalanine or tryptophan, this is likely a read error. The V gene is TRBV15, the J gene TRBJ2-7; D is unclear. Germline V gene sequence: CDR1 LNHNV, CDR2 YYDKDF (reference sequence). The germline V and J ends were trimmed by 0 bases and 5 bases, with 8 bases remaining between them. The CDR3 is made up of 13 amino acids. The CDR3 spells CATSRDLGDEQYL. The CDR3 DNA reads TGTGCCACCAGCAGAGATCTCGGAGACGAGCAGTACCTC.

Comment on this clone: Other DNA sequences from this sample encode an identical CDR3 as well. This chain uses TRBV7-2 with TRBJ2-5; D remains ambiguous. CDR1 SGHTA and CDR2 FQGNSA come from the germline V gene. The V and J ends lost 1 base and 5 bases respectively, with 14 bases between them. The CDR3 is 15 residues long. The CDR3 here is CASSLGAETGETQYF. DNA for the CDR3: TGTGCCAGCAGCTTAGGAGCCGAGACTGGGGAGACCCAGTACTTC.

The chain joins TRBV7-2 to TRBJ2-1; D is unclear. The germline V and J ends were trimmed by 3 bases and 10 bases, with 13 bases remaining between them. The CDR3 runs to 13 residues. Germline V lookup: CDR1 SGHTA, CDR2 FQGNSA. CDR3 sequence reads: CASSLGLSREQFF. The CDR3 DNA follows: TGTGCCAGCAGCTTGGGCCTATCCAGGGAGCAGTTCTTC.

This chain links TRBV28 with TRBJ2-2, with D tentatively TRBD2 (6 bases). This CDR3 has 14 residues. V lost 6 bases to trimming and J lost 3 bases, with 11 bases between them. Germline CDR1 reads MDHEN; CDR2 reads SYDVKM. The CDR3 DNA reads as TGTGCCAGCAGGGGGGGAGTCCACACCGGGGAGCTGTTTTTT. Amino acid sequence: CASRGGVHTGELFF.

This chain joins TRBV28 and TRBJ1-5; weak D call: TRBD1 (5 bases). V lost 7 bases and J 0 bases, leaving 19 bases between the germline ends. Germline assignment: CDR1 MDHEN and CDR2 SYDVKM. There are 17 residues in the CDR3. CDR3 DNA sequence: TGTGCCAGCACCCGACCCTGGACACCCTATAGCAATCAGCCCCAGCATTTT. It encodes CASTRPWTPYSNQPQHF.

This clone has a count of ten or more. This chain joins TRBV6-5 and TRBJ1-5, with D unresolved. V shed 8 bases and J shed 1 base, with 9 bases lying between them. The CDR3 loop spans 13 amino acids. Per germline, CDR1 MNHEY and CDR2 SVGAGI. In DNA form, the CDR3 reads TGTGCCAGCGCCCCTGCGAGCAATCAGCCCCAGCATTTT. This translates into CASAPASNQPQHF.

The chain joins TRBV5-4 to TRBJ2-7, with 8 bases identical to TRBD1. Trimming cost V 4 bases and J 4 bases; bases outside gene matches: 13. The CDR3 has 16 amino acids. CDR1 is SGHNT and CDR2 is YYREEE in the germline V gene (reference sequence). CDR3 coding DNA: TGTGCCAGCAGCCCCGGGACAGGCGGTCGGAGGTACGAGCAGTACTTC. As protein: CASSPGTGGRRYEQYF. The full variable domain, with the rest looked up from reference TRBV5-4 and TRBJ2-7, is ETGVTQSPTHLIKTRGQQVTLRCSSQSGHNTVSWYQQALGQGPQFIFQYYREEENGRGNFPPRFSGLQFPNYSSELNVNALELDDSALYLCASSPGTGGRRYEQYFGPGTRLTVT.